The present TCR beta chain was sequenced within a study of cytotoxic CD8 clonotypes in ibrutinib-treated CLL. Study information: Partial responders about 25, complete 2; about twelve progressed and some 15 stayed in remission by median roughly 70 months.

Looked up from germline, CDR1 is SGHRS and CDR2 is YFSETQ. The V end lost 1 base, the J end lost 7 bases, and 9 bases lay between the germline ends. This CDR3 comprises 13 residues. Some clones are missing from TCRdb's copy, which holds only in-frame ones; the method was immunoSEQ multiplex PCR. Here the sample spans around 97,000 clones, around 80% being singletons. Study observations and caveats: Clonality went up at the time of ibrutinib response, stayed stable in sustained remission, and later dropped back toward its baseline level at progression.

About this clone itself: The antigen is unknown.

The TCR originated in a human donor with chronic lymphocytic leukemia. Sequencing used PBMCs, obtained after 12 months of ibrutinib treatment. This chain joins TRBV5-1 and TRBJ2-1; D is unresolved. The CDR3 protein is CASSLMDSNEQFF. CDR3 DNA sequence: TGCGCCAGCAGCTTGATGGATTCTAATGAGCAGTTCTTC.